These 6 T cell receptor beta chains were sequenced from one sample in a study of blood T cell repertoires in COVID-19. Produced via immunoSEQ multiplex PCR; TCRdb's table is partial and in-frame only. The sample includes over 250,000 clones, roughly 86% seen only once; the top ten take around 1.9%. Sequencing input: PBMCs or T cells enriched from blood (not recorded which). These receptor sequences come from a woman aged 60-70 years who had recovered from COVID-19.

This sequence joins TRBV5-4 and TRBJ1-6; TRBD1 might be the D (6 bases). Germline CDR1 is SGHNT and CDR2 is YYREEE (reference sequence). The CDR3 runs 16 residues. V gave up 1 base and J gave up 5 bases, with 13 bases separating them. The CDR3 region is CASSLYLRGNNSPLHF. CDR3 bases: TGTGCCAGCAGCTTGTATCTAAGGGGGAATAATTCACCCCTCCACTTT.

The rearrangement uses TRBV18 and TRBJ2-1, with TRBD2 as a possible D gene (5 bases). In germline, CDR1 is KGHSH, CDR2 LQKENI. The CDR3 contains 17 residues. V lost 0 bases, J lost 0 bases, and 12 bases lay in between. CDR3 sequence: CASSPPRATSSYNEQFF. CDR3 bases: TGTGCCAGCTCACCACCGCGGGCTACGAGCTCCTACAATGAGCAGTTCTTC.

This rearrangement joins TRBV7-9 to TRBJ2-3; 9 nucleotides line up with TRBD2. The CDR3 extends over 16 amino acids. J lost 2 bases, V lost 5 bases, and 8 bases had no gene match. In germline, CDR1 is SEHNR, CDR2 FQNEAQ (reference sequence). CDR3: CASSRIAGAYTDTQYF. The CDR3 region has the DNA TGTGCCAGCAGCCGTATAGCGGGGGCCTACACAGATACGCAGTATTTT.

V usage is TRBV14 and J usage is TRBJ2-7; D might be TRBD2 (5 bases). From germline, CDR1 is SGHDN and CDR2 FVKESK. The CDR3 is made up of 14 amino acids. Trimming removed 1 base from V and 1 base from J, with 8 bases in between. The CDR3 sequence is CASSQASGSYEQYF. The CDR3 coding sequence is TGTGCCAGCAGCCAAGCTTCGGGATCCTACGAGCAGTACTTC.

This clone was recorded once. The chain recombines TRBV28 with TRBJ2-5; 9 nucleotides match TRBD1. With V trimmed by 8 bases and J by 3 bases, 13 bases remained unmatched. CDR3 length equals 16 residues. The germline V gene has CDR1 MDHEN and CDR2 SYDVKM. The CDR3 protein is CASEKAGTGRKETQYF. The CDR3, as DNA: TGTGCCAGCGAAAAGGCTGGGACAGGGCGAAAAGAGACCCAGTACTTC.

CDR3 coding DNA: TGTGCCAGCAGCACAACCGGGACAGGGGAAGAGACCCAGTACTTC. Encoded protein: CASSTTGTGEETQYF. The chain joins TRBV7-6 to TRBJ2-5, with 10 positions matching TRBD1. Germline CDR1 and CDR2: SGHVS and FNYEAQ. CDR3 length equals 15 residues. The V segment lost 5 bases and the J segment 3 bases; nucleotides outside the gene matches: 6.